The 22 T cell receptor beta chains below all came from one sample that was sequenced in a study of shared clonotypes between healthy human individuals. TCRdb's table, derived via immunoSEQ multiplex PCR, lists solely in-frame clones and lacks some. The table records some 1 million clones, 60% to 80% of them present only once. The sequencing input was memory CD4+ T cells sorted from blood. Subset noted: CD45RA-negative fraction. The receptors were gathered from a man aged 18 to 29 in good health.

This clone was seen a handful of times. The genes are TRBV10-3 and TRBJ2-1; 9 bases align to TRBD2. J was trimmed by 7 bases and V by 6 bases; bases with no gene match: 13. This CDR3 has 16 amino acids. CDR1 is ENHRY, CDR2 SYGVKD, per germline. The CDR3 here is CAIRPGTSRGKNEQFF. In DNA form, the CDR3 reads TGTGCCATCAGGCCGGGGACTAGCCGGGGGAAAAATGAGCAGTTCTTC.

V is TRBV7-9 and J is TRBJ2-5; D ambiguous. V was trimmed by 5 bases and J by 5 bases, leaving 21 bases between them. This CDR3 spans 16 amino acids. Germline V gene lookup returns CDR1 SEHNR and CDR2 FQNEAQ (reference sequence). CDR3 sequence reads: CASSPERRDMGETQYF. CDR3 in DNA: TGTGCCAGCAGCCCGGAACGTAGGGATATGGGCGAGACCCAGTACTTC.

V gene TRBV27 combines with J gene TRBJ1-1; the match to TRBD1 covers 12 bases. The germline CDR1 and CDR2 sequences are MNHEY and SMNVEV (reference sequence). V dropped 6 bases and J dropped 5; count of bases not matched to a gene: 7. The CDR3 loop spans 15 amino acids. CDR3 protein: CASRGQGASWTEAFF. CDR3 nucleotides: TGTGCCAGCAGGGGACAGGGGGCGTCTTGGACTGAAGCTTTCTTT.

V is TRBV6-5 and J is TRBJ2-7, with no clear D. The CDR3 has 12 amino acids. V was shortened by 2 bases and J by 5 bases, with 7 bases between the two germline ends. Per the germline V gene, CDR1 is MNHEY and CDR2 is SVGAGI. CDR3 loop: CASSYPPDEQYF. The CDR3 DNA reads TGTGCCAGCAGTTACCCCCCCGACGAGCAGTACTTC.

This clone has only a few counts. J is TRBJ1-5 and V is TRBV30; D unclear. The germline gives CDR1 GTSNPN, CDR2 SVGIG (reference sequence). V was trimmed by 5 bases and J by 4 bases, leaving 15 bases between them. The CDR3 has 14 amino acids. CDR3 amino acids: CAWGGGSANQPQHF. The DNA of the CDR3 is TGTGCCTGGGGAGGAGGGTCCGCTAATCAGCCCCAGCATTTT.

The gene calls are TRBV6-5 and TRBJ2-5; weak D call: TRBD2 (5 bases). Germline V CDR1 and CDR2: MNHEY, SVGAGI. With 6 bases removed from V and 6 bases from J, the gap between germline ends came to 14 bases. This CDR3 has 13 amino acids. This CDR3 is CASRLPGGKTQYF. The CDR3 coding sequence is TGTGCCAGCAGGCTCCCCGGAGGAAAGACCCAGTACTTC.

The chain couples TRBV21-1 to TRBJ1-2; the table assigns TRBD1, which was not confirmed against the DNA. TRBV21-1 corresponds to a pseudogene. CDR3 length: 17 amino acids. In nucleotides, the CDR3 is TGTGCCAGCAGCACGATATACAGGGCCCGAGCGATCTATGGCTACACCTTC. It encodes CASSTIYRARAIYGYTF.

The rearrangement uses TRBV23-1 and TRBJ1-6; maybe TRBD1 (5 bases). Being an ORF, TRBV23-1 has a function that is uncertain. This CDR3 contains 15 residues. V was shortened by 0 bases and J by 7 bases, with 10 bases between the two germline ends. CDR3 region: CASSQSEWGNSPLHF. Here the CDR3 DNA reads TGCGCCAGCAGTCAATCCGAATGGGGGAATTCACCCCTCCACTTT.

This clone occurred once. This rearrangement joins TRBV19 to TRBJ1-5, with D hard to call. The V and J ends lost 3 bases and 1 base respectively, with 22 bases between them. Germline CDR1 LNHDA, CDR2 SQIVND (reference sequence). This CDR3 has 19 residues. CDR3 DNA: TGTGCCAGTAGTATTGGGAGTGGAAGGAAATCGGGGAGCAATCAGCCCCAGCATTTT. Its protein product is CASSIGSGRKSGSNQPQHF.

V and J are TRBV5-4 and TRBJ2-3; the D gene is possibly TRBD1 (5 bases). Per the germline V gene, CDR1 is SGHNT and CDR2 is YYREEE (reference sequence). Trimming shortened V by 0 bases and J by 1 base, and 12 bases separated the two germline ends. The CDR3 runs 16 residues. This chain's CDR3 is CASSLGGRDRTDTQYF. The DNA for the CDR3 is TGTGCCAGCAGCTTGGGGGGCAGGGATCGCACAGATACGCAGTATTTT.

A single count supports this clone. The chain links TRBV7-9 to TRBJ2-2; D not certain. In germline, CDR1 is SEHNR, CDR2 FQNEAQ (reference sequence). The CDR3 extends over 16 amino acids. Between the trimmed V and J ends, which lost 0 bases and 0 bases, there was a span of 8 bases. For the CDR3, the DNA is TGTGCCAGCAGCTTAGCGGCGATCGCGAACACCGGGGAGCTGTTTTTT. This translates into CASSLAAIANTGELFF.

J is TRBJ1-1 and V is TRBV6-6; D remains unclear. Germline V gives CDR1 MNHNY, CDR2 SVGAGI (reference sequence). Trimming took off 6 bases at V and 4 bases at J, with 9 bases between the two ends. CDR3 length equals 12 residues. DNA for the CDR3: TGTGCCAGCAGAAGGGAGGGCACTGAAGCTTTCTTT. It translates to CASRREGTEAFF.

The rearrangement links TRBV10-1 to TRBJ2-1, with D possibly TRBD1 on 6 matching bases. CDR3 length: 16 amino acids. From germline, CDR1 is WNHNN and CDR2 SYGVQD (reference sequence). V was shortened by 5 bases and J by 4 bases, with 18 bases between the two germline ends. The CDR3 nucleotides are TGCGCCAGCAGTCCTGATTGGGGAAGGGGGTACAATGAGCAGTTCTTC. This encodes CASSPDWGRGYNEQFF.

This clone has just a few counts. This chain uses TRBV25-1 with TRBJ1-1; the D is unclear. Trimming stripped 7 bases from V and 6 bases from J, with 15 bases between. The CDR3 length is 13 residues. Germline loops: CDR1 MGHDK, CDR2 SYGVNS. The CDR3 protein is CASNHNNGAEAFF. CDR3 sequence (DNA): TGTGCCAGCAATCATAACAATGGGGCTGAAGCTTTCTTT. The entire variable domain, with the rest obtained from reference TRBV25-1 and TRBJ1-1, is as follows: EADIYQTPRYLVIGTGKKITLECSQTMGHDKMYWYQQDPGMELHLIHYSYGVNSTEKGDLSSESTVSRIRTEHFPLTLESARPSHTSQYLCASNHNNGAEAFFGQGTRLTVV.

The chain links TRBV5-1 to TRBJ2-3; 11 nucleotides align to TRBD2. This CDR3 has 17 residues. Germline loops: CDR1 SGHRS, CDR2 YFSETQ. V gave up 1 base and J gave up 0 bases; unmatched junction bases: 4. This CDR3 reads CASSLTSGGSSTDTQYF. In DNA form, the CDR3 reads TGCGCCAGCAGCTTGACTAGCGGGGGTTCTAGCACAGATACGCAGTATTTT. The entire variable domain, with the rest obtained from reference TRBV5-1 and TRBJ2-3, is as follows: KAGVTQTPRYLIKTRGQQVTLSCSPISGHRSVSWYQQTPGQGLQFLFEYFSETQRNKGNFPGRFSGRQFSNSRSEMNVSTLELGDSALYLCASSLTSGGSSTDTQYFGPGTRLTVL.

This clone was found once. The chain combines TRBV7-9 with TRBJ2-3, with 8 positions matching TRBD2. The germline gives CDR1 SEHNR, CDR2 FQNEAQ (reference sequence). V lost 5 bases, J lost 1 base, and 5 bases stayed unmatched. This CDR3 comprises 15 residues. The CDR3 coding sequence is TGTGCCAGCAGCCCGGGACTAGGTGGCACAGATACGCAGTATTTT. Translation: CASSPGLGGTDTQYF.

This sequence joins TRBV19 and TRBJ1-5; D gene uncertain. There are 16 residues in the CDR3. Germline V CDR1 and CDR2: LNHDA, SQIVND (reference sequence). V lost 1 base and J lost 0, with 10 bases in between. The CDR3 loop is CASSIGFRFSNQPQHF. The CDR3 nucleotides read TGTGCCAGTAGTATAGGGTTCCGGTTTAGCAATCAGCCCCAGCATTTT.

This clone was counted a few times. The rearrangement joins TRBV6-1 to TRBJ1-3; maybe TRBD1 (6 bases). Trimming cost V 0 bases and J 0 bases, with 9 bases left between them. CDR3 size: 16 residues. Germline CDR1 MNHNS, CDR2 SASEGT. For the CDR3, the DNA is TGTGCCAGCAGTGAAGCGGGACACACCTCTGGAAACACCATATATTTT. This translates into CASSEAGHTSGNTIYF.

The rearrangement joins TRBV2 to TRBJ1-6, with a possible D match to TRBD1 (5 bases). The germline gives CDR1 SNHLY, CDR2 FYNNEI. The germline V and J ends were trimmed by 7 bases and 8 bases, with 12 bases remaining between them. CDR3 length equals 13 residues. The DNA of the CDR3 is TGTGCCAGCATTTCCGTCAGGGATTCACCCCTCCACTTT. Translating it yields CASISVRDSPLHF.

The chain employs TRBV7-2 and TRBJ2-3; 11 bases agree with TRBD2. Germline loops: CDR1 SGHTA, CDR2 FQGNSA. This CDR3 has 14 residues. Trimming removed 4 bases from V and 6 bases from J; junction bases left unmatched: 3. As DNA, the CDR3 is TGTGCCAGCAGCTACGGACTAGCGGGTGATACGCAGTATTTT. It codes for CASSYGLAGDTQYF.

This chain joins TRBV11-2 and TRBJ2-1; 10 positions match TRBD1. The CDR3 loop spans 13 amino acids. CDR1 is SGHAT, CDR2 FQNNGV, per germline. The trim removed 7 bases at V and 10 bases at J, leaving 7 bases unmatched. Here the CDR3 reads CASTGQGTGEQFF. The CDR3 DNA follows: TGTGCCAGCACGGGACAGGGGACCGGGGAGCAGTTCTTC.

The rearrangement uses TRBV2 and TRBJ2-5; D unresolved. Deletions cut 6 bases from V and 5 bases from J, with 7 bases between. CDR3 length equals 11 residues. Germline V lookup: CDR1 SNHLY, CDR2 FYNNEI. DNA of the CDR3: TGTGCCAGCAGCGTATATGAGACCCAGTACTTC. Protein product: CASSVYETQYF.